Each of the 31 T cell receptor beta chains below was sequenced from the same sample in a study of OX40 agonist ivuxolimab in advanced cancers. Clones were sequenced by immunoSEQ multiplex PCR, and TCRdb holds only the in-frame ones, with some missing. The profile covers tens of thousands of clones, with around 93% appearing a single time and approximately 23% taken by the ten largest. The sequencing here drew on CD4+ or CD8+ T cells sorted from blood, taken in a trial of the OX40 agonist ivuxolimab. Receptor source: an adult with an advanced solid tumor such as melanoma, head and neck, liver or kidney cancer.

CDR3 nucleotide sequence: TGTGCCAGCAGTTTCGGCCCAGGGGGTGGAAGGACTGAAGCTTTCTTT. Protein: CASSFGPGGGRTEAFF. The rearrangement joins TRBV27 to TRBJ1-1; 7 nucleotides match TRBD1. The germline V gene has CDR1 MNHEY and CDR2 SMNVEV (reference sequence). The CDR3 is 16 amino acids. Trimming cost V 3 bases and J 5 bases; bases outside gene matches: 12.

This clone appeared a single time. The rearrangement joins TRBV28 to TRBJ1-5, with D perhaps matching TRBD1 (5 bases). Between the trimmed V and J ends, which lost 11 bases and 2 bases, there was a span of 16 bases. The CDR3 spans 14 residues. CDR1 and CDR2 from the germline V gene are MDHEN and SYDVKM. CDR3 bases: TGTGCCGCCCGGGGCCTTGGGGGCAATCAGCCCCAGCATTTT. This codes for CAARGLGGNQPQHF.

This chain links TRBV21-1 with TRBJ2-3; the table gives TRBD2 as D, unverified against the DNA. TRBV21-1 is assigned pseudogene status. The CDR3 extends over 16 amino acids. This CDR3 reads CASSPARLAGVDTQYF. Written as DNA, the CDR3 is TGTGCCAGCAGCCCCGCAAGACTAGCGGGAGTAGATACGCAGTATTTT.

The chain carries TRBV6-5 and TRBJ1-2; D uncertain. The CDR3 consists of 10 residues. Trimming shortened V by 2 bases and J by 6 bases, and 1 base separated the two germline ends. Germline CDR1 MNHEY, CDR2 SVGAGI. The CDR3 loop reads CASSYNGYTF. Written as DNA, the CDR3 is TGTGCCAGCAGTTACAATGGCTACACCTTC.

The genes are TRBV30 and TRBJ2-4; tentatively, D is TRBD2 (5 bases). With 1 base removed from V and 8 bases from J, the gap between germline ends came to 15 bases. The CDR3 consists of 14 residues. Germline-derived CDR1 and CDR2 are GTSNPN and SVGIG (reference sequence). In DNA form, the CDR3 reads TGTGCCTGGAGTGGGGGAGCAGGATTGGACATTCAGTACTTC. Translating it yields CAWSGGAGLDIQYF.

This chain links TRBV12-5 with TRBJ2-5, with 8 bases fitting TRBD2. Unmatched junction bases numbered 9, after V lost 7 bases and J lost 2 bases. This CDR3 spans 15 amino acids. Germline assignment: CDR1 LGHNT and CDR2 FRNRAP. The CDR3 nucleotides read TGTGCTAGTGCTCCCCCGGGGGGGGTTCAAGAGACCCAGTACTTC. Amino acids: CASAPPGGVQETQYF. Drawing the rest from reference TRBV12-5 and TRBJ2-5, the complete variable domain is DARVTQTPRHKVTEMGQEVTMRCQPILGHNTVFWYRQTMMQGLELLAYFRNRAPLDDSGMPKDRFSAEMPDATLATLKIQPSEPRDSAVYFCASAPPGGVQETQYFGPGTRLLVL.

The chain carries TRBV5-4 and TRBJ2-7; tentative D call: TRBD2 (6 bases). Germline V lookup: CDR1 SGHNT, CDR2 YYREEE (reference sequence). The CDR3 has 13 residues. The V end lost 2 bases, the J end lost 2 bases, and 8 bases lay between the germline ends. This chain's CDR3 is CASSFPGAYEQYF. CDR3 nucleotides: TGTGCCAGCAGCTTCCCGGGGGCCTACGAGCAGTACTTC.

The V call is TRBV9, the J call TRBJ2-1; D gene unclear. The CDR3 loop spans 16 amino acids. Trimming removed 0 bases from V and 4 bases from J, with 14 bases in between. Germline V gene sequence: CDR1 SGDLS, CDR2 YYNGEE. CDR3 nucleotide sequence: TGTGCCAGCAGCGTAGTCCCGTCCGGGCTTTACAATGAGCAGTTCTTC. Protein product: CASSVVPSGLYNEQFF.

V gene TRBV11-2 combines with J gene TRBJ2-5; D not certain. Trimming pared 5 bases from V and 0 bases from J, leaving 7 bases between. Germline loops: CDR1 SGHAT, CDR2 FQNNGV. The CDR3 runs 13 residues. Here the CDR3 DNA reads TGTGCCAGCAGCCAGAAGGACCAAGAGACCCAGTACTTC. Its translation: CASSQKDQETQYF.

The chain employs TRBV5-5 and TRBJ2-7; D gene ambiguous. CDR3 length equals 14 residues. V was cut by 1 base and J by 0 bases, with 8 bases left in between. Germline CDR1 SGHKS, CDR2 YYEKEE (reference sequence). For the CDR3, the DNA is TGTGCCAGCAGCTTGTTCCAGTTCTCCTACGAGCAGTACTTC. Residues: CASSLFQFSYEQYF.

A remark on this clone: The sample holds other DNA sequences that translate to the same CDR3. The gene calls are TRBV6-5 and TRBJ2-3; D not resolved. Trimming removed 4 bases from V and 0 bases from J, with 11 bases in between. This CDR3 spans 15 amino acids. Germline assignment: CDR1 MNHEY and CDR2 SVGAGI. For the CDR3, the DNA is TGTGCCAGCAGTTGGAGCAGGAGAAGCACAGATACGCAGTATTTT. As protein: CASSWSRRSTDTQYF.

V gene TRBV2 combines with J gene TRBJ1-3; TRBD1 might be the D (6 bases). Trimming took 7 bases from V and 4 from J, leaving 17 bases between them. The CDR3 is 15 amino acids. In germline, CDR1 is SNHLY, CDR2 FYNNEI. The CDR3 bases are TGTGCCAGCAATGGAGGGGGGGCCGGAGGAAACACCATATATTTT. Translated, it gives CASNGGGAGGNTIYF. Complete variable domain (other parts from reference TRBV2 and TRBJ1-3): EPEVTQTPSHQVTQMGQEVILRCVPISNHLYFYWYRQILGQKVEFLVSFYNNEISEKSEIFDDQFSVERPDGSNFTLKIRSTKLEDSAMYFCASNGGGAGGNTIYFGEGSWLTVV.

The rearrangement uses TRBV7-9 and TRBJ2-7, with TRBD2 as a possible D gene (6 bases). Trimming shortened V by 4 bases and J by 2 bases, and 18 bases separated the two germline ends. From germline, CDR1 is SEHNR and CDR2 FQNEAQ (reference sequence). The CDR3 totals 16 residues. The CDR3 DNA reads TGTGCCAGCAGCTACCCGACCGGGACTTCTACCTACGAGCAGTACTTC. This sequence encodes CASSYPTGTSTYEQYF.

This clone was recorded a few times. The genes are TRBV4-1 and TRBJ2-7, with 9 bases identical to TRBD1. Germline V CDR1 and CDR2: MGHRA, YSYEKL. The CDR3 runs to 15 residues. Trimming took 4 bases from V and 4 from J; bases not matched to a gene: 8. The CDR3 reads CASSPGQGGNYEQYF. The CDR3 bases are TGCGCCAGCAGCCCGGGACAGGGTGGAAATTACGAGCAGTACTTC.

V usage is TRBV30 and J usage is TRBJ1-5, with a possible D match to TRBD1 (5 bases). The CDR3 has 13 amino acids. Trimming removed 3 bases from V and 6 bases from J, with 12 bases in between. CDR1 and CDR2 (germline): GTSNPN, SVGIG (reference sequence). CDR3: CAWSQGEGQPQHF. The CDR3 nucleotides read TGTGCCTGGAGCCAGGGAGAGGGTCAGCCCCAGCATTTT.

This clone was recorded only once. This chain's CDR3 is CASSLSRRDRRYNEQFF. The DNA for the CDR3 is TGCGCCAGCAGCCTCTCTCGCCGGGACAGAAGATACAATGAGCAGTTCTTC. The J gene is TRBJ2-1, the V gene TRBV4-3; TRBD1 agrees at 7 bases. Germline lookup yields CDR1 LGHNA and CDR2 YSLEER. Germline trimming cut 4 bases from V and 4 bases from J; bases unmatched to any gene: 13. This CDR3 has 17 amino acids.

This clone was seen a handful of times. The chain links TRBV27 to TRBJ2-1, with D hard to call. From germline, CDR1 is MNHEY and CDR2 SMNVEV (reference sequence). Trimming took 6 bases from V and 3 from J, leaving 18 bases between them. The CDR3 is made up of 16 amino acids. The CDR3 sequence: CASRTAFGPFYNEQFF. In DNA, the CDR3 is TGTGCCAGCAGAACCGCATTTGGTCCCTTCTACAATGAGCAGTTCTTC.

This rearrangement joins TRBV4-1 to TRBJ1-5; unclear D gene. Germline loops: CDR1 MGHRA, CDR2 YSYEKL. The V gene lost 2 bases and the J gene lost 1 base, with 9 bases spanning the gap. This CDR3 is built from 15 residues. CDR3 sequence: CASSQSLHSNQPQHF. In DNA, the CDR3 is TGCGCCAGCAGCCAATCCCTACACAGCAATCAGCCCCAGCATTTT.

The chain uses TRBV28 and TRBJ2-7; the D gene is possibly TRBD2 (5 bases). V was shortened by 2 bases and J by 0 bases, with 11 bases between the two germline ends. Germline CDR1 MDHEN, CDR2 SYDVKM. The CDR3 is made up of 15 amino acids. CDR3 sequence reads: CASSLGRVSSYEQYF. CDR3 bases: TGTGCCAGCAGTTTAGGGCGGGTAAGCTCCTACGAGCAGTACTTC. The variable domain in full, with the rest retrieved from reference TRBV28 and TRBJ2-7, is DVKVTQSSRYLVKRTGEKVFLECVQDMDHENMFWYRQDPGLGLRLIYFSYDVKMKEKGDIPEGYSVSREKKERFSLILESASTNQTSMYLCASSLGRVSSYEQYFGPGTRLTVT.

The table lists this clone with a count of one. For the CDR3, the DNA is TGTGCCAGCAGCTTACGAGCGGGCTTATACGAGCAGTACGTC. This encodes CASSLRAGLYEQYV. This sequence joins TRBV7-9 and TRBJ2-7, with D possibly matching TRBD2 (6 bases). The CDR3 covers 14 residues. The V gene lost 2 bases and the J gene lost 4 bases, with 12 bases spanning the gap. Germline CDR1 is SEHNR and CDR2 is FQNEAQ (reference sequence).

The chain uses TRBV28 and TRBJ1-2; D not certain. Germline V gives CDR1 MDHEN, CDR2 SYDVKM. The ends were cut back, 3 bases at V and 3 bases at J, with 23 bases in the middle. This CDR3 spans 18 amino acids. The CDR3 DNA follows: TGTGCCAGCAGTTTTATATCCACCGAAACTATGGTGGACTATGGCTACACCTTC. This encodes CASSFISTETMVDYGYTF.

CDR3 in amino acids: CASSLSAGNSYNEQFF. CDR3 coding DNA: TGTGCCAGCAGTTTATCGGCAGGGAACTCCTACAATGAGCAGTTCTTC. This rearrangement joins TRBV27 to TRBJ2-1; D possibly corresponds to TRBD1 (5 bases). The germline gives CDR1 MNHEY, CDR2 SMNVEV (reference sequence). The CDR3 loop spans 16 amino acids. Deletions cut 0 bases from V and 0 bases from J, with 9 bases between.

V usage is TRBV5-5 and J usage is TRBJ1-2; no definite D call. Germline CDR1 is SGHKS and CDR2 is YYEKEE (reference sequence). The CDR3 totals 11 residues. V dropped 0 bases and J dropped 10 bases, with 7 bases sitting between them. CDR3 sequence: CASSLVGTYTF. In DNA, the CDR3 is TGTGCCAGCAGCTTGGTAGGAACCTACACCTTC.

The CDR3 reads CASSEYGSGSSYEQYV. CDR3 DNA sequence: TGTGCCAGCAGTGAATACGGTAGCGGGAGCTCCTACGAGCAGTACGTC. The V gene is TRBV25-1, the J gene TRBJ2-7; 9 bases align to TRBD2. This CDR3 is built from 16 residues. J gave up 0 bases and V 0 bases, and 3 bases lay outside the gene matches. Germline values: CDR1 MGHDK, CDR2 SYGVNS.

J is TRBJ2-5 and V is TRBV28, with a possible D match to TRBD2 (6 bases). CDR3 size: 15 residues. V was pared by 7 bases and J by 5 bases, with 20 bases between. CDR1 is MDHEN, CDR2 SYDVKM, per germline. CDR3 DNA sequence: TGTGCCAGCACTTCGGAGTTACGGGAGAGGGAGACCCAGTACTTC. Its protein product is CASTSELRERETQYF.

The rearrangement uses TRBV5-6 and TRBJ2-7; D gene ambiguous. The germline V and J ends were trimmed by 0 bases and 0 bases, with 4 bases remaining between them. Germline assignment: CDR1 SGHDT and CDR2 YYEEEE. This CDR3 is built from 13 residues. The CDR3 DNA is TGTGCCAGCAGCTTGGCAAGCTCCTACGAGCAGTACGTC. This sequence encodes CASSLASSYEQYV.

The chain employs TRBV4-3 and TRBJ1-2, with D maybe TRBD1 (6 bases). The ends were cut back, 0 bases at V and 7 bases at J, with 15 bases in the middle. Germline V lookup: CDR1 LGHNA, CDR2 YSLEER. This CDR3 is built from 15 residues. The CDR3, as DNA: TGCGCCAGCAGCCAAGAATACAGGGAATTAGGTGGCTACACCTTC. Protein: CASSQEYRELGGYTF.

The rearrangement joins TRBV6-1 to TRBJ1-5, with D hard to call. V shed 3 bases and J shed 4 bases, with 19 bases lying between them. The germline CDR1 and CDR2 sequences are MNHNS and SASEGT. The CDR3 contains 17 residues. The CDR3 region has the DNA TGTGCCAGCAGTGATCCCGGGGAAGGGATGTCAAATCAGCCCCAGCATTTT. Translation gives CASSDPGEGMSNQPQHF.

The chain links TRBV6-1 to TRBJ1-4, with D tentatively TRBD1 (5 bases). This CDR3 contains 15 residues. V lost 2 bases, J lost 8 bases, and 15 bases lay in between. Looked up from germline, CDR1 is MNHNS and CDR2 is SASEGT. CDR3 amino acids: CASSESAGGGEKLFF. In DNA form, the CDR3 reads TGTGCCAGCAGTGAAAGTGCCGGGGGAGGGGAAAAACTGTTTTTT.

This sequence joins TRBV9 and TRBJ2-3; unclear D gene. The length of the CDR3 is 14 residues. Per the germline V gene, CDR1 is SGDLS and CDR2 is YYNGEE. V lost 0 bases and J lost 4, with 9 bases in between. The CDR3 DNA reads TGTGCCAGCAGCGTAGAGGGTCAGTCAGATACGCAGTATTTT. Translated, it gives CASSVEGQSDTQYF. Full variable domain (outside the CDR3, taken from reference TRBV9 and TRBJ2-3): DSGVTQTPKHLITATGQRVTLRCSPRSGDLSVYWYQQSLDQGLQFLIQYYNGEERAKGNILERFSAQQFPDLHSELNLSSLELGDSALYFCASSVEGQSDTQYFGPGTRLTVL.

The rearrangement joins TRBV6-6 to TRBJ1-2; D not certain. Between the trimmed V and J ends, which lost 8 bases and 5 bases, there was a span of 9 bases. Germline lookup yields CDR1 MNHNY and CDR2 SVGAGI (reference sequence). The CDR3 has 11 amino acids. As DNA, the CDR3 is TGTGCCAGCGGTGAGGCGTATGGCTACACCTTC. Residues: CASGEAYGYTF.